Shown below are 19 T cell receptor beta chains from a single sample sequenced in a study of blood T cell repertoires in COVID-19. Sequenced by immunoSEQ multiplex PCR; TCRdb stores in-frame clones only, minus some. The sample yields approximately 24,000 clones, less than 90% seen once. The sample taken for sequencing was peripheral blood. The receptors shown here come from a man between 65 and 79 years old with COVID-19, enrolled during active disease.

V usage is TRBV3-1 (or the pseudogene TRBV3-2) and J usage is TRBJ2-5; D is possibly TRBD2 (5 bases). CDR3 length: 12 amino acids. V shed 4 bases and J shed 5 bases, with 8 bases lying between them. Per germline, CDR1 LGHDT and CDR2 YNNKEL (reference sequence). CDR3 in DNA: TGTGCCAGCAGCCCCGGCGGGGAGACCCAGTACTTC. Translating gives CASSPGGETQYF.

CDR3: CAISDLHRAVGYEQYF. The CDR3 nucleotides are TGTGCCATCAGCGACCTACACAGGGCTGTGGGCTACGAGCAGTACTTC. J is TRBJ2-7 and V is TRBV10-3; D possibly corresponds to TRBD1 (6 bases). Trimming left V 6 bases short and J 3 bases short, with 21 bases between. The CDR3 is 16 residues long. Germline V gene sequence: CDR1 ENHRY, CDR2 SYGVKD.

This chain joins TRBV7-2 and TRBJ1-4, with D possibly being TRBD1 (6 bases). This CDR3 is built from 16 residues. CDR1 and CDR2 from the germline V gene are SGHTA and FQGNSA. The V end lost 4 bases, the J end lost 8 bases, and 20 bases lay between the germline ends. Written as DNA, the CDR3 is TGTGCCAGCAGCTCCCGAATGGGCCAGGGGAACGAAAAACTGTTTTTT. Translating it yields CASSSRMGQGNEKLFF.

The rearrangement links TRBV7-9 to TRBJ1-2; no clear D gene. Germline CDR1 is SEHNR and CDR2 is FQNEAQ (reference sequence). CDR3 length: 16 residues. V was cut by 2 bases and J by 5 bases, with 18 bases left in between. CDR3 protein: CASSLSSHIPTYGYTF. CDR3 in DNA: TGTGCCAGCAGCTTATCCTCACATATCCCCACATATGGCTACACCTTC. Complete variable domain (other parts from reference TRBV7-9 and TRBJ1-2): DTGVSQNPRHKITKRGQNVTFRCDPISEHNRLYWYRQTLGQGPEFLTYFQNEAQLEKSRLLSDRFSAERPKGSFSTLEIQRTEQGDSAMYLCASSLSSHIPTYGYTFGSGTRLTVV.

V and J are TRBV6-6 and TRBJ1-4; D may be TRBD1 (6 bases). Per the germline V gene, CDR1 is MNHNY and CDR2 is SVGAGI (reference sequence). Trimming shortened V by 3 bases and J by 8 bases, and 16 bases separated the two germline ends. The CDR3 contains 15 residues. As DNA, the CDR3 is TGTGCCAGCAGTTATGGTCAGGGACACACCGAAAAACTGTTTTTT. It is translated as CASSYGQGHTEKLFF.

The count of this clone is one. This chain connects TRBV2 to TRBJ2-3; 9 bases are shared with TRBD2. J was trimmed by 1 base and V by 5 bases; bases with no gene match: 1. This CDR3 comprises 14 residues. The germline gives CDR1 SNHLY, CDR2 FYNNEI. The CDR3 region is CASSSGRRTDTQYF. The CDR3 DNA reads as TGTGCCAGCAGTAGCGGGAGGCGCACAGATACGCAGTATTTT. Full variable domain (rest looked up from reference TRBV2 and TRBJ2-3): EPEVTQTPSHQVTQMGQEVILRCVPISNHLYFYWYRQILGQKVEFLVSFYNNEISEKSEIFDDQFSVERPDGSNFTLKIRSTKLEDSAMYFCASSSGRRTDTQYFGPGTRLTVL.

J is TRBJ2-2 and V is TRBV4-1, with 7 bases that match TRBD1. CDR1 and CDR2 from the germline V gene are MGHRA and YSYEKL. The CDR3 contains 14 residues. With V trimmed by 4 bases and J by 7 bases, 6 bases remained unmatched. CDR3 DNA: TGCGCCAGCAGCCCCCGACAGGGTGACGGGGAGCTGTTTTTT. It specifies CASSPRQGDGELFF.

V is TRBV7-9 and J is TRBJ2-7; D possibly corresponds to TRBD2 (5 bases). This CDR3 is built from 15 residues. The V and J ends lost 7 bases and 2 bases respectively, with 18 bases between them. Per germline, CDR1 SEHNR and CDR2 FQNEAQ (reference sequence). The CDR3 nucleotides read TGTGCCAGCACTTACGGGGAGCACAGTCCCTACGAGCAGTACTTC. It translates to CASTYGEHSPYEQYF.

The chain combines TRBV5-1 with TRBJ2-3; 7 nucleotides align to TRBD1. The V gene's germline CDR1 is SGHRS and CDR2 YFSETQ. V dropped 4 bases and J dropped 0; count of bases not matched to a gene: 11. CDR3 length equals 17 residues. Here the CDR3 DNA reads TGCGCCAGCAGCCCACTACCGACAGGGATTAGCACAGATACGCAGTATTTT. Translation: CASSPLPTGISTDTQYF.

The chain has TRBV4-2 and TRBJ1-2, with a weak D call TRBD1 (5 bases). The CDR3 is 14 residues long. V lost 4 bases and J lost 7, with 16 bases in between. Germline lookup yields CDR1 LGHNA and CDR2 YNFKEQ. In DNA form, the CDR3 reads TGTGCCAGCAGCCTATTAGGGGCCCCGACTGGCTACACCTTC. Protein product: CASSLLGAPTGYTF.

The chain recombines TRBV5-1 with TRBJ2-6, with 10 bases lining up with TRBD1. CDR3 size: 17 residues. Germline V CDR1 and CDR2: SGHRS, YFSETQ. J was trimmed by 1 base and V by 4 bases; bases with no gene match: 5. Here the CDR3 reads CASSMGQGRSGANVLTF. CDR3 coding DNA: TGCGCCAGCAGCATGGGACAGGGGAGGTCTGGGGCCAACGTCCTGACTTTC.

The V and J genes are TRBV6-4 and TRBJ1-2; weak D call: TRBD1 (6 bases). Between the trimmed V and J ends, which lost 2 bases and 7 bases, there was a span of 14 bases. CDR1 is MRHNA and CDR2 is SNTAGT in the germline V gene. The CDR3 runs to 14 residues. This CDR3 reads CASSDGQIWSGYTF. CDR3 in DNA: TGTGCCAGCAGTGACGGACAGATTTGGAGTGGCTACACCTTC.

CDR3 in amino acids: CASSLAQGGRTEAFF. DNA for the CDR3: TGCGCCAGCAGCTTGGCCCAGGGAGGAAGAACTGAAGCTTTCTTT. The rearrangement joins TRBV5-1 to TRBJ1-1, with D perhaps TRBD1 (5 bases). V lost 0 bases and J lost 5, with 14 bases in between. Germline V CDR1 and CDR2: SGHRS, YFSETQ. The CDR3 sequence is 15 residues long.

V usage is TRBV19 and J usage is TRBJ1-1, with 8 bases matching TRBD1. V trimming: 6 bases; J trimming: 2 bases; junction bases outside the gene matches: 8. Germline CDR1 LNHDA, CDR2 SQIVND (reference sequence). The CDR3 runs 15 residues. DNA of the CDR3: TGTGCCAGTAGCCGGGGGGACAGGAGAAACACTGAAGCTTTCTTT. Protein product: CASSRGDRRNTEAFF.

CDR3 sequence: CASRRWGEANEKLFF. For the CDR3, the DNA is TGTGCCAGCAGGAGGTGGGGGGAGGCTAATGAAAAACTGTTTTTT. The V call is TRBV6-5, the J call TRBJ1-4, with a weak D call TRBD1 (5 bases). CDR1 and CDR2 (germline): MNHEY, SVGAGI. The CDR3 is 15 residues long. Trimming removed 6 bases from V and 3 bases from J, with 14 bases in between.

This clone appeared once. This chain links TRBV30 with TRBJ1-1; D is undetermined. The CDR3 has 18 amino acids. With 5 bases removed from V and 2 bases from J, the gap between germline ends came to 27 bases. Germline V gives CDR1 GTSNPN, CDR2 SVGIG (reference sequence). The CDR3 here is CAWCTIIERGLGNTEAFF. CDR3 bases: TGTGCCTGGTGTACTATAATCGAGAGAGGCCTTGGAAACACTGAAGCTTTCTTT.

This sequence joins TRBV18 and TRBJ1-5; D gene ambiguous. The CDR3 covers 14 residues. Trimming pared 2 bases from V and 6 bases from J, leaving 11 bases between. Germline values: CDR1 KGHSH, CDR2 LQKENI. The DNA for the CDR3 is TGTGCCAGCTCACCAACGGGGATAGGTCAGCCCCAGCATTTT. Residues: CASSPTGIGQPQHF.

The chain employs TRBV15 and TRBJ1-5; D may be TRBD1 (5 bases). V gave up 5 bases and J gave up 6 bases, with 8 bases separating them. Looked up from germline, CDR1 is LNHNV and CDR2 is YYDKDF (reference sequence). This CDR3 contains 12 residues. In DNA form, the CDR3 reads TGTGCCACCAGCTCAGGGTTTCAGCCCCAGCATTTT. Translation gives CATSSGFQPQHF.

The chain has TRBV6-1 and TRBJ1-5; TRBD1 is a possible D gene (6 bases). The V gene lost 7 bases and the J gene lost 5 bases, with 18 bases spanning the gap. Germline V lookup: CDR1 MNHNS, CDR2 SASEGT. The CDR3 is made up of 15 amino acids. The CDR3 spells CASKFGRGGDQPQHF. CDR3 DNA: TGTGCCAGCAAGTTTGGCAGGGGAGGGGATCAGCCCCAGCATTTT.